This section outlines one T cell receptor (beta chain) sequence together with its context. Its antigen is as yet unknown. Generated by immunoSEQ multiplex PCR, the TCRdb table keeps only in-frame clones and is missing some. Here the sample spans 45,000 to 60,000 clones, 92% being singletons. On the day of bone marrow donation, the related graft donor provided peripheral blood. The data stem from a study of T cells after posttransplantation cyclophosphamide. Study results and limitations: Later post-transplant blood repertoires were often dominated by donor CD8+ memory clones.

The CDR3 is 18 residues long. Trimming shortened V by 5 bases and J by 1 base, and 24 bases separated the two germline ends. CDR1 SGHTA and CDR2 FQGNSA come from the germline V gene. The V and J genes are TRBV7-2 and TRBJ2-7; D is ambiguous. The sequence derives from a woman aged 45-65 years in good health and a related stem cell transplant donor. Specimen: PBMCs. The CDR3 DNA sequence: TGTGCCAGCAGCCCCTTCGAGACTTCACGCCCGTATTCCTACGAGCAGTACTTC. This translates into CASSPFETSRPYSYEQYF.